This TCR beta chain was documented in a study of blood T cell repertoires in COVID-19 (TCRdb year 2020). For the wider study: Samples covering the acute and convalescent phases of COVID-19 were provided by collaborators in the United States, Italy and Spain. The prospective study material was composed of cDNA or gDNA derived from T cells, B-cell-depleted T cells, or PBMCs. HLA class I and class II types, where available, came from metadata supplied by the sample provider rather than from assay-based typing. The dataset comprised deeply sampled blood TCRbeta repertoires from subjects exposed to, actively infected with, or recovered from COVID-19. The repertoires were released in a freely available public database meant as a resource for research on the immune response to SARS-CoV-2. Samples were obtained from the ongoing ImmuneRACE study (first 160 participants) and from some 1,300 subjects provided by 6 global collaborators. Nearly every sample came with metadata listing a de-identified subject ID, COVID-19 status, age in years and sex. The paper as a whole reports these results and caveats: The amount of clinical and demographic metadata varied by source and participant and was provided uncurated.

TCRbeta CDR3 regions were amplified from genomic DNA using the immunoSEQ Assay, a bias-controlled multiplex PCR. On the authors' methods: Nucleated cell counts per sample were estimated from amplification of reference gene primers within the assay. Sequence reads were collapsed and filtered to measure the absolute abundance of every unique TCRbeta CDR3 rearrangement. For each sample, productive Simpson clonality was calculated by taking the square root of Simpson's diversity index across productive rearrangements. The table was pulled from immuneACCESS by TCRdb, which kept in-frame rearrangements only. Such tables lose some clones; where checked, under half of the loss comes from unresolved V genes, and the rest has no known cause. V and J calls and clone size are as listed in that table; D and trimming were resolved from the DNA. The sample table holds some 400,000 clones, of which 85% to 90% were seen once. The ten largest clones take up roughly 1.1% of the sample.

From a lookup of the germline V gene, CDR1 and CDR2 are SGHVS and FQNEAQ. Reading from cysteine to phenylalanine, the CDR3 counts 15 amino acids. This entry keeps only the CDR3 DNA: 45 bases, framed from base 1. The germline ends are 11 bases apart after V is trimmed by 5 bases and J by 1 base. As regards this clone: Its antigen is unknown. No per-base quality is available; no much larger clone lies one base away.

Participants in the prospective study were aged 18 to 89 years, lived in about two dozen United States geographic areas, and enrolled through a virtual design. Cohort assignment in the prospective study relied on participant-reported clinical history from a screening survey and a study questionnaire. Recovered participants in ImmuneRACE Cohort 3 were defined as having two consecutive negative NP/OP PCR tests, clearance from a healthcare professional, or resolution of symptoms. In the prospective study, mobile phlebotomists collected whole blood, serum and a nasopharyngeal or oropharyngeal swab from each participant. Additional blood draws and questionnaires over a roughly two-month period could optionally be provided by prospective study participants. Before DNA extraction, prospective study blood samples were shipped either frozen or at room temperature.

This receptor was obtained from a man younger than 40 who had recovered from COVID-19. Sequencing was carried out using PBMCs or T cells enriched from blood (not recorded which). The V gene is TRBV7-8 and the J gene is TRBJ2-2; the D gene is possibly TRBD1, with 6 bases matching. The DNA sequence is as follows: TGTGCCAGCAGCCCCGACAGGAAGAACACCGGGGAGCTGTTTTTT. Its protein product is CASSPDRKNTGELFF.